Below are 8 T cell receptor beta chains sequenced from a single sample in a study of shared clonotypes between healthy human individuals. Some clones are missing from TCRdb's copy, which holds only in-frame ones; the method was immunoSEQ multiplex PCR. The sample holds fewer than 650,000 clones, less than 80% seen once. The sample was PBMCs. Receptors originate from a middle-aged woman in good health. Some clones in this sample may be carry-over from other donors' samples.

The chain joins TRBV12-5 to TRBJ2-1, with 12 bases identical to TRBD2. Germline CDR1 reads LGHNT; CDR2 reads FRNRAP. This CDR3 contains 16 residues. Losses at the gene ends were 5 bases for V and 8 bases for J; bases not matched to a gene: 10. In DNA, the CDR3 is TGTGCTAGTGGTCGAGAGACTAGCGGGAGTTCGGATGAGCAGTTCTTC. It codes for CASGRETSGSSDEQFF.

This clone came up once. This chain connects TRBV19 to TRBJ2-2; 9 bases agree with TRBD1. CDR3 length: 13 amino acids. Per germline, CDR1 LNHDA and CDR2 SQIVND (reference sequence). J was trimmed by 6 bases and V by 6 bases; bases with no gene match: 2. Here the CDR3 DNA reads TGTGCCAGTAGAAGACAGGGGGCCGGGGAGCTGTTTTTT. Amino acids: CASRRQGAGELFF.

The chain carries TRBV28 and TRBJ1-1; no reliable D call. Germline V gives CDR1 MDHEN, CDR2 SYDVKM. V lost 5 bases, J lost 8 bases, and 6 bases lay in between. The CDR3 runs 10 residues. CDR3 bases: TGTGCCAGCAGTGAGAGCGAAGCTTTCTTT. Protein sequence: CASSESEAFF.

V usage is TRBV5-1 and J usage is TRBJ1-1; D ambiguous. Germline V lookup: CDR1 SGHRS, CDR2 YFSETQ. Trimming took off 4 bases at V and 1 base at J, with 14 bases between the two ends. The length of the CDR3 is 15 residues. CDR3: CASSPSVRKNTEAFF. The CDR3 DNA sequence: TGCGCCAGCAGCCCGTCCGTACGGAAGAACACTGAAGCTTTCTTT.

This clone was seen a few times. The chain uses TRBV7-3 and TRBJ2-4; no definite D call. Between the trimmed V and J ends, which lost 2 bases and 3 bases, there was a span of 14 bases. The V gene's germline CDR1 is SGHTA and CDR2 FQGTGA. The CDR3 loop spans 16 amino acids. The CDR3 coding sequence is TGTGCCAGCAGCTTACGTGGACGGAGAAACAAAAACATTCAGTACTTC. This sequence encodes CASSLRGRRNKNIQYF.

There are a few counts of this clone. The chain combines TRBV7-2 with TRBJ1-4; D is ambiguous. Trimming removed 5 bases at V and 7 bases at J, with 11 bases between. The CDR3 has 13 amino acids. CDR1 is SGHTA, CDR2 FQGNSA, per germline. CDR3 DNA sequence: TGTGCCAGCAGCAATGATCGGCGTGAAAAACTGTTTTTT. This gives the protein CASSNDRREKLFF.

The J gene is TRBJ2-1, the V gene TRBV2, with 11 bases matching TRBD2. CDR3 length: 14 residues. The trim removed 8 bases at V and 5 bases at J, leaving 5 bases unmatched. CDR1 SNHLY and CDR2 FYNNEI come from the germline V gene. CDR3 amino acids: CASRSGRAHNEQFF. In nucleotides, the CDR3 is TGTGCCAGCCGTAGCGGGAGGGCCCACAATGAGCAGTTCTTC.

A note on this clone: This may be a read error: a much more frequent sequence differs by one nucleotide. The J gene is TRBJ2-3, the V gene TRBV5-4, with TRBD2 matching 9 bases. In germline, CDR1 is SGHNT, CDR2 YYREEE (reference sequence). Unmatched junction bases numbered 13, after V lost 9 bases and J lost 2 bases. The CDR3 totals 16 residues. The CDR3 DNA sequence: TGTGCCAACAAGCTCGGCGGGGGGGGAAACACAGATACGCAGTATTTT. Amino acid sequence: CANKLGGGGNTDTQYF.